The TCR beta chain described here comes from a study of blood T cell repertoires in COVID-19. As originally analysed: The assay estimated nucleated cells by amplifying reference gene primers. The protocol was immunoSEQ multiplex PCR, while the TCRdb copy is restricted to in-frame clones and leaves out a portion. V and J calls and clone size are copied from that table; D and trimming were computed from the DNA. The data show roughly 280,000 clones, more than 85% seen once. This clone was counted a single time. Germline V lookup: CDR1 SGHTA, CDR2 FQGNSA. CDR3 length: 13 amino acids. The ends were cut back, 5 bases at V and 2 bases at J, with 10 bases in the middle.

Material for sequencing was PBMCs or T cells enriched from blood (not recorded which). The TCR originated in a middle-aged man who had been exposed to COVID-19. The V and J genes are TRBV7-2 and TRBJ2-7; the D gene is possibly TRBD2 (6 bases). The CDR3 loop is CASSAGPTYEQYF. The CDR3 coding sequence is TGTGCCAGCAGCGCGGGACCTACCTACGAGCAGTACTTC.